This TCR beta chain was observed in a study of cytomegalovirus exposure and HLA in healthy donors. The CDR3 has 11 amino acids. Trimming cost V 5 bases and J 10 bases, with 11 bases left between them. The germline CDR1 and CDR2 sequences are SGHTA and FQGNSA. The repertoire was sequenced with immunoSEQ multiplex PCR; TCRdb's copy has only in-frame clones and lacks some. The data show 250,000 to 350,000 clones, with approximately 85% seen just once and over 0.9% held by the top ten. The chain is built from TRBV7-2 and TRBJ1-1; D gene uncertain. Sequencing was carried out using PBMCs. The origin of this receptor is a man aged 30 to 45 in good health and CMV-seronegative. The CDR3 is CASSPGRGAFF. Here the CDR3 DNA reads TGTGCCAGCAGCCCTGGAAGAGGAGCTTTCTTT.